The next 24 T cell receptor beta chains were all read from a single sample in a study of blood T cell repertoires in COVID-19. Produced via immunoSEQ multiplex PCR; TCRdb's table is partial and in-frame only. This sample has roughly 190,000 clones, with around 90% found just once. Source material: PBMCs or T cells enriched from blood (not recorded which). These receptor sequences come from a woman aged 25 to 39 who had recovered from COVID-19.

This chain joins TRBV19 and TRBJ1-2; possibly TRBD1 for D (5 bases). There are 14 residues in the CDR3. Looked up from germline, CDR1 is LNHDA and CDR2 is SQIVND (reference sequence). The germline V and J ends were trimmed by 1 base and 3 bases, with 9 bases remaining between them. As DNA, the CDR3 is TGTGCCAGTAGTATAGTAACGGGGGACTATGGCTACACCTTC. It translates to CASSIVTGDYGYTF.

V usage is TRBV6-5 and J usage is TRBJ1-4, with D possibly matching TRBD1 (6 bases). Germline CDR1 and CDR2: MNHEY and SVGAGI. Trimming cost V 7 bases and J 5 bases, with 14 bases left between them. The CDR3 sequence is 14 residues long. The CDR3, as DNA: TGTGCCAGCACCACCAGGGGAAAGAATGAAAAACTGTTTTTT. Translation: CASTTRGKNEKLFF.

V and J are TRBV30 and TRBJ1-6; the D is unclear. Germline CDR1 GTSNPN, CDR2 SVGIG (reference sequence). The CDR3 length is 13 residues. The CDR3 coding sequence is TGTGCGTCCTCGGGTTCCTATAATTCACCCCTCCACTTT. It is translated as CASSGSYNSPLHF.

Here the CDR3 DNA reads TGTGCCAGCAGCCCCCGAGGGCTAAGATACGAGCAGTACTTC. This sequence encodes CASSPRGLRYEQYF. The chain is built from TRBV9 and TRBJ2-7, with D tentatively TRBD2 (5 bases). The V end lost 4 bases, the J end lost 4 bases, and 15 bases lay between the germline ends. CDR1 and CDR2 (germline): SGDLS, YYNGEE. The CDR3 extends over 14 amino acids.

This clone was observed a single time. CDR3 nucleotide sequence: TGTGCCAGCAGCTTGGCTAGCAGCTCCCGGGATACGCAGTATTTT. Protein sequence: CASSLASSSRDTQYF. This chain joins TRBV5-4 and TRBJ2-3; TRBD2 might be the D (5 bases). The germline gives CDR1 SGHNT, CDR2 YYREEE (reference sequence). This CDR3 has 15 amino acids. Trimming took 0 bases from V and 6 from J, leaving 14 bases between them.

The rearrangement links TRBV18 to TRBJ2-3; maybe TRBD2 (5 bases). Looked up from germline, CDR1 is KGHSH and CDR2 is LQKENI. The V end lost 0 bases, the J end lost 5 bases, and 12 bases lay between the germline ends. This CDR3 has 15 amino acids. The CDR3: CASSPPEGVVDTQYF. The CDR3 DNA follows: TGTGCCAGCTCACCACCAGAGGGAGTGGTAGATACGCAGTATTTT.

The chain links TRBV2 to TRBJ1-1; D call uncertain. V shed 6 bases and J shed 3 bases, with 17 bases lying between them. The CDR3 sequence is 15 residues long. CDR1 is SNHLY, CDR2 FYNNEI, per germline. The CDR3 DNA sequence: TGTGCCAGCAGGGCCGGGTCCCCTGGCGACACTGAAGCTTTCTTT. Residues: CASRAGSPGDTEAFF.

For the CDR3, the DNA is TGTGCCATCCGACTCCGCCCACCCCCCGAGCAGTTCTTC. It yields the protein CAIRLRPPPEQFF. The chain joins TRBV27 to TRBJ2-1; D unclear. Germline V gives CDR1 MNHEY, CDR2 SMNVEV (reference sequence). V dropped 10 bases and J dropped 10 bases, with 20 bases sitting between them. The CDR3 covers 13 residues.

The chain is built from TRBV11-2 and TRBJ1-5; unclear D gene. Germline CDR1 SGHAT, CDR2 FQNNGV. This CDR3 has 13 amino acids. V lost 3 bases to trimming and J lost 4 bases, with 7 bases between them. This chain's CDR3 is CASSLNRNQPQHF. CDR3 coding DNA: TGTGCCAGCAGCTTGAATAGAAATCAGCCCCAGCATTTT.

This chain links TRBV30 with TRBJ1-3, with TRBD1 identical over 7 bases. In germline, CDR1 is GTSNPN, CDR2 SVGIG (reference sequence). V lost 3 bases and J lost 8; bases outside the gene matches: 7. The CDR3 contains 13 residues. The CDR3: CAWSPTGFHTIYF. CDR3 in DNA: TGTGCCTGGAGCCCGACAGGGTTCCACACCATATATTTT.

This chain links TRBV5-6 with TRBJ1-2; TRBD1 is a possible D gene (5 bases). CDR1 and CDR2 (germline): SGHDT, YYEEEE. The CDR3 is 13 amino acids. V lost 1 base and J lost 6, with 10 bases in between. CDR3: CASSLRGRDGYTF. In nucleotides, the CDR3 is TGTGCCAGCAGCTTGCGGGGGAGGGATGGCTACACCTTC.

V usage is TRBV4-3 and J usage is TRBJ2-3, with 12 bases lining up with TRBD1. Germline assignment: CDR1 LGHNA and CDR2 YSLEER. The CDR3 is 17 residues long. V shed 1 base, J shed 3 bases, and the junction held 5 bases outside the gene matches. The DNA for the CDR3 is TGCGCCAGCAGCCAAGGGGGGACAGGGGGCGCGACAGATACGCAGTATTTT. Amino acid sequence: CASSQGGTGGATDTQYF.

V gene TRBV6-2 or TRBV6-3 combines with J gene TRBJ1-1; 7 nucleotides line up with TRBD1. Per germline, CDR1 MNHEY and CDR2 SVGEGT. V shed 5 bases, J shed 7 bases, and the junction held 7 bases outside the gene matches. The CDR3 has 13 amino acids. The CDR3 DNA sequence: TGTGCCAGCAGTCAACAGGGGACGGTTGAAGCTTTCTTT. Translation: CASSQQGTVEAFF.

V usage is TRBV5-1 and J usage is TRBJ2-7, with 9 bases matching TRBD2. The V segment lost 4 bases and the J segment 0 bases; nucleotides outside the gene matches: 17. The germline V gene has CDR1 SGHRS and CDR2 YFSETQ. This CDR3 contains 19 residues. The CDR3 is CASSESGASGKPSSYEQYF. The CDR3 DNA is TGCGCCAGCAGCGAATCAGGGGCTAGCGGGAAGCCAAGCTCCTACGAGCAGTACTTC.

The chain couples TRBV5-1 to TRBJ1-2; TRBD1 might be the D (6 bases). V lost 4 bases and J 2 bases, leaving 15 bases between the germline ends. CDR3 length: 15 residues. Germline loops: CDR1 SGHRS, CDR2 YFSETQ. CDR3 bases: TGCGCCAGCAGCCCGGGGGGCTCGGGCAACTATGGCTACACCTTC. Its protein is CASSPGGSGNYGYTF.

The chain employs TRBV19 and TRBJ2-7; D may be TRBD1 (6 bases). From germline, CDR1 is LNHDA and CDR2 SQIVND (reference sequence). Trimming shortened V by 3 bases and J by 4 bases, and 13 bases separated the two germline ends. The CDR3 runs 14 residues. In nucleotides, the CDR3 is TGTGCCAGTAGTATGGACAGTAAAGATTACGAGCAGTACTTC. It specifies CASSMDSKDYEQYF.

The genes are TRBV29-1 and TRBJ2-5, with TRBD1 matching over 7 bases. V dropped 0 bases and J dropped 7; count of bases not matched to a gene: 11. In germline, CDR1 is SQVTM, CDR2 ANQGSEA. There are 15 residues in the CDR3. Here the CDR3 DNA reads TGCAGCGTTGAAGACGCTCGGGACAGTACGTTGACCCAGTACTTC. Its translation is CSVEDARDSTLTQYF. Filled out from reference TRBV29-1 and TRBJ2-5, the complete variable domain reads SAVISQKPSRDICQRGTSLTIQCQVDSQVTMMFWYRQQPGQSLTLIATANQGSEATYESGFVIDKFPISRPNLTFSTLTVSNMSPEDSSIYLCSVEDARDSTLTQYFGPGTRLLVL.

The chain recombines TRBV30 with TRBJ2-7; 7 bases are a match to TRBD1. Per germline, CDR1 GTSNPN and CDR2 SVGIG (reference sequence). The CDR3 is 12 residues long. With 3 bases clipped from V and 3 bases from J, the junction kept 2 bases outside the gene matches. CDR3 loop: CAWSRGNYEQYF. In nucleotides, the CDR3 is TGTGCCTGGAGCAGGGGGAACTACGAGCAGTACTTC.

V is TRBV11-3 and J is TRBJ2-1, with D possibly TRBD1 on 5 matching bases. V was cut by 5 bases and J by 6 bases, with 17 bases left in between. The germline gives CDR1 SGHNT, CDR2 YENEEA. The CDR3 is 15 residues long. The CDR3 protein is CASSPSEGRVNEQFF. For the CDR3, the DNA is TGTGCCAGCAGCCCATCGGAAGGCAGGGTCAATGAGCAGTTCTTC.

The chain employs TRBV30 and TRBJ2-1; D remains unclear. The CDR3 contains 11 residues. CDR1 is GTSNPN and CDR2 is SVGIG in the germline V gene (reference sequence). Trimming took 2 bases from V and 10 from J, leaving 9 bases between them. In DNA form, the CDR3 reads TGTGCCTGGAGTTCAGACGGGGAGCAGTTCTTC. This codes for CAWSSDGEQFF.

This clone was counted only a few times. This chain uses TRBV27 with TRBJ1-2; TRBD1 matches at 8 bases. From germline, CDR1 is MNHEY and CDR2 SMNVEV (reference sequence). The CDR3 is 14 amino acids. J gave up 6 bases and V 3 bases, and 6 bases lay outside the gene matches. CDR3 in DNA: TGTGCCAGCAGTTTCATGACAGGGGCAAATGGCTACACCTTC. Translating it yields CASSFMTGANGYTF.

The genes are TRBV10-1 and TRBJ1-2; 11 positions agree with TRBD1. After removal of 2 bases from V and 1 base from J, the junction contained 3 bases not matched to a gene. The length of the CDR3 is 16 residues. Germline CDR1 WNHNN, CDR2 SYGVQD (reference sequence). The CDR3 DNA sequence: TGCGCCAGCAGTGAGGAGGACAGGGGGCGTAACTATGGCTACACCTTC. Translating gives CASSEEDRGRNYGYTF.

In its sample, this clone was seen once. The DNA for the CDR3 is TGTGCCAGCAGCAGTCTGACTAGCGGGAGGATTAATGAGCAGTTCTTC. This sequence encodes CASSSLTSGRINEQFF. V usage is TRBV5-8 and J usage is TRBJ2-1; 13 bases map to TRBD2. The germline CDR1 and CDR2 sequences are SGHTS and YDEGEE. V was clipped by 4 bases and J by 7 bases; unmatched bases: 8. The CDR3 has 16 amino acids.

This clone was seen ten or more times. The rearrangement joins TRBV12-3 or TRBV12-4 to TRBJ2-7, with D hard to call. V was trimmed by 5 bases and J by 4 bases, leaving 9 bases between them. The CDR3 spans 12 residues. The CDR3 nucleotides read TGTGCCAGCAGTCCCTCCGAGTACGAGCAGTACTTC. This sequence encodes CASSPSEYEQYF.